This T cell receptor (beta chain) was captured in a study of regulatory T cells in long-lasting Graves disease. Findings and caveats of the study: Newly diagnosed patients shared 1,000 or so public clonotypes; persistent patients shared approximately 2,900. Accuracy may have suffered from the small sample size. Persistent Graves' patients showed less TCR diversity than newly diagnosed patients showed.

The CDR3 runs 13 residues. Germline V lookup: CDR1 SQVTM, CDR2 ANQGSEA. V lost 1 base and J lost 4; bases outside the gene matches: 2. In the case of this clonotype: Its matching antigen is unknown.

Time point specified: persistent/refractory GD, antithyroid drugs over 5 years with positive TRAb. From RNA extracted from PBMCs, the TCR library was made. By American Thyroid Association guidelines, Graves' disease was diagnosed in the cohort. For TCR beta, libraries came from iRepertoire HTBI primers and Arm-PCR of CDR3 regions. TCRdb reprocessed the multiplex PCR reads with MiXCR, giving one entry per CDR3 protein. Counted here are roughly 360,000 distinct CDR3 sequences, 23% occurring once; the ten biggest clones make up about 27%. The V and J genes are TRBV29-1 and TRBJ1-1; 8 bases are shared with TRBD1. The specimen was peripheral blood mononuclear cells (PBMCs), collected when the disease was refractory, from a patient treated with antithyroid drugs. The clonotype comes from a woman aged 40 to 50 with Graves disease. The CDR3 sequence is CSVEATGGTEAFF. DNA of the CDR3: TGCAGCGTTGAAGCTACAGGGGGCACTGAAGCTTTCTTT.